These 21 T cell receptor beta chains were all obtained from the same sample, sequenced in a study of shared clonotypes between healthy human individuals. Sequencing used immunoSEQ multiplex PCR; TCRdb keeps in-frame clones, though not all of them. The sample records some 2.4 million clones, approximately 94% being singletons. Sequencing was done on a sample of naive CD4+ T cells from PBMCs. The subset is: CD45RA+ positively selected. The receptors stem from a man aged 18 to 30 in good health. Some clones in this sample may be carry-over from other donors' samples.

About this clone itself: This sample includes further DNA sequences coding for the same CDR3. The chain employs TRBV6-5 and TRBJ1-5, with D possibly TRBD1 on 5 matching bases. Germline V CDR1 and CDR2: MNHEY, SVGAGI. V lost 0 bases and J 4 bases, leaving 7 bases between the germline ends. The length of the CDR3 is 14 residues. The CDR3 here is CASSYSRGNQPQHF. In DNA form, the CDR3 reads TGTGCCAGCAGTTACTCTAGGGGTAATCAGCCCCAGCATTTT.

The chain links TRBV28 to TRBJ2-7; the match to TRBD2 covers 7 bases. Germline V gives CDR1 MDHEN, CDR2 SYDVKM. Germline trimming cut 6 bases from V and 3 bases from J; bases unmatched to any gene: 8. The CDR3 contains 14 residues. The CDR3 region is CASRPTSRIYEQYF. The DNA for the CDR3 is TGTGCCAGCAGGCCGACTAGCAGAATCTACGAGCAGTACTTC. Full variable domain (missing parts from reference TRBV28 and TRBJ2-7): DVKVTQSSRYLVKRTGEKVFLECVQDMDHENMFWYRQDPGLGLRLIYFSYDVKMKEKGDIPEGYSVSREKKERFSLILESASTNQTSMYLCASRPTSRIYEQYFGPGTRLTVT.

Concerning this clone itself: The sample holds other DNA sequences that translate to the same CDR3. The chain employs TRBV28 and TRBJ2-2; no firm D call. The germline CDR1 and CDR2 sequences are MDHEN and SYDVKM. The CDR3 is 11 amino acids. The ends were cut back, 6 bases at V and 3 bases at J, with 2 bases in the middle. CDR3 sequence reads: CASRYTGELFF. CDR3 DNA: TGTGCCAGCAGATACACCGGGGAGCTGTTTTTT.

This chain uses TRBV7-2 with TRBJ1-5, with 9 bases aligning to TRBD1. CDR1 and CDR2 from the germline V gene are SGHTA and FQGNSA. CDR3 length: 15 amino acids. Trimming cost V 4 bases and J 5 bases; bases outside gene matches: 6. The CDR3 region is CASSWGQGWDQPQHF. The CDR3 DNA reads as TGTGCCAGCAGCTGGGGACAGGGATGGGATCAGCCCCAGCATTTT.

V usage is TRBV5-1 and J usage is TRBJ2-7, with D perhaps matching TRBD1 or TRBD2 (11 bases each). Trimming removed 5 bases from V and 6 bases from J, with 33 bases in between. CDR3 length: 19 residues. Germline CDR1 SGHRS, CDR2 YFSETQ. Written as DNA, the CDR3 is TGCGCCAGCAGTTCACGGGACAGGGGGTATAGCGGGAGGGCCGGCGAGCAGTACTTC. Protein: CASSSRDRGYSGRAGEQYF.

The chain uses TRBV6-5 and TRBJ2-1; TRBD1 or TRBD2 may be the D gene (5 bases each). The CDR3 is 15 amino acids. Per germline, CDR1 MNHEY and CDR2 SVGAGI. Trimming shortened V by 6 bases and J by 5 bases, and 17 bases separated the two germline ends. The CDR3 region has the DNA TGTGCCAGCAGGCCACGGGACCCAGTTAACAATGAGCAGTTCTTC. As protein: CASRPRDPVNNEQFF.

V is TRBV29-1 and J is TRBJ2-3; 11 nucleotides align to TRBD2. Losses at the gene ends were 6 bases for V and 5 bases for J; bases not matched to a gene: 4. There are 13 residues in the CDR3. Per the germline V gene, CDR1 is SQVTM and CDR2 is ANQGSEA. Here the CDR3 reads CSVDLAGGDTQYF. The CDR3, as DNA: TGCAGCGTCGATCTAGCGGGAGGAGATACGCAGTATTTT.

CDR3 in DNA: TGTGCCGCCTCTTTCTCCCGGGACTTGAATCAGCCCCAGCATTTT. Its translation is CAASFSRDLNQPQHF. J is TRBJ1-5 and V is TRBV6-1, with D tentatively TRBD1 (5 bases). The CDR3 covers 15 residues. The germline gives CDR1 MNHNS, CDR2 SASEGT. The V end was cut by 11 bases, the J end by 4 bases, with 21 bases between.

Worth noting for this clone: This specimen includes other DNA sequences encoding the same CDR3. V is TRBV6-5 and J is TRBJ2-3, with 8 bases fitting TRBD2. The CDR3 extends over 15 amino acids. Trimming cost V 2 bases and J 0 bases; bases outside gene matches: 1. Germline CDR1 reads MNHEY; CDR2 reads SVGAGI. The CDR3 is CASSYRGGSTDTQYF. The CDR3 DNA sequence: TGTGCCAGCAGTTACCGGGGGGGAAGCACAGATACGCAGTATTTT.

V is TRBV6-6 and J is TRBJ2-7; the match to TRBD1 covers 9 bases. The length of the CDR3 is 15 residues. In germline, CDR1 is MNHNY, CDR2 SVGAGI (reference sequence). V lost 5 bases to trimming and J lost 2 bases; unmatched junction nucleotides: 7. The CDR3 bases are TGTGCCAGCAGTCCGGGACAGGGTAGGCCCTACGAGCAGTACTTC. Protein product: CASSPGQGRPYEQYF.

The CDR3 DNA is TGTGCCAGCGTCTCATGGCCGAAAGCTTTCTTT. Protein: CASVSWPKAFF. This chain connects TRBV28 to TRBJ1-1, with D unresolved. Germline-derived CDR1 and CDR2 are MDHEN and SYDVKM. This CDR3 has 11 amino acids. Trimming took 8 bases from V and 9 from J, leaving 13 bases between them. Combining the CDR3 with reference TRBV28 and TRBJ1-1 gives the whole variable domain DVKVTQSSRYLVKRTGEKVFLECVQDMDHENMFWYRQDPGLGLRLIYFSYDVKMKEKGDIPEGYSVSREKKERFSLILESASTNQTSMYLCASVSWPKAFFGQGTRLTVV.

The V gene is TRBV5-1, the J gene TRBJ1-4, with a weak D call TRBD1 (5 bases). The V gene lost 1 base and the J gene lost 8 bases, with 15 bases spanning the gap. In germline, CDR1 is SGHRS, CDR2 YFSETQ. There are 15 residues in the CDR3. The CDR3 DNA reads TGCGCCAGCAGCTTGACGGGGACCCGGGGCGAAAAACTGTTTTTT. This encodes CASSLTGTRGEKLFF.

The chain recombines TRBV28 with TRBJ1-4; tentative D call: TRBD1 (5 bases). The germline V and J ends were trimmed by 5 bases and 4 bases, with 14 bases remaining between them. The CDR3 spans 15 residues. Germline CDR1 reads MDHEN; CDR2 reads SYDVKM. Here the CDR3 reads CASSPPGGGNEKLFF. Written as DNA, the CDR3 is TGTGCCAGCAGTCCCCCTGGGGGTGGTAATGAAAAACTGTTTTTT.

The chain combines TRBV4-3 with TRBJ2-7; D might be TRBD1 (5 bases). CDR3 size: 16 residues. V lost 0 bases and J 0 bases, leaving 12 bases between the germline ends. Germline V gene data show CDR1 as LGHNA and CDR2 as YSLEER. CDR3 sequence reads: CASSQDRAGYSYEQYF. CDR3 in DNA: TGCGCCAGCAGCCAAGATCGCGCAGGGTACTCCTACGAGCAGTACTTC.

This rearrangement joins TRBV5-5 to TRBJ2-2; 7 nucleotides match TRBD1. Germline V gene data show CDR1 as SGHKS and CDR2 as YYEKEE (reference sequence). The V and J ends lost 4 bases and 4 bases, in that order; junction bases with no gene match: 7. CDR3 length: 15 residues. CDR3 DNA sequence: TGTGCCAGCAGCCCGGTGGGACAGAGCACCGGGGAGCTGTTTTTT. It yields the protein CASSPVGQSTGELFF.

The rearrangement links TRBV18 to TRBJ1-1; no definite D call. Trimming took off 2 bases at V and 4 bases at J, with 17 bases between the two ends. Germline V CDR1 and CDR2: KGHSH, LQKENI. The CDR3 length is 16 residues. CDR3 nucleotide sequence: TGTGCCAGCTCACCAGCGATAGCTGGCGGTGGCACTGAAGCTTTCTTT. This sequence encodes CASSPAIAGGGTEAFF.

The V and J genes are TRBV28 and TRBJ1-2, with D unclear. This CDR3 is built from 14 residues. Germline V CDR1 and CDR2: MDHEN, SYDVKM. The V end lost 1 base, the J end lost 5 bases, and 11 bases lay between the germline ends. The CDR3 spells CASSLSRPPYGYTF. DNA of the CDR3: TGTGCCAGCAGTTTATCCAGGCCCCCTTATGGCTACACCTTC.

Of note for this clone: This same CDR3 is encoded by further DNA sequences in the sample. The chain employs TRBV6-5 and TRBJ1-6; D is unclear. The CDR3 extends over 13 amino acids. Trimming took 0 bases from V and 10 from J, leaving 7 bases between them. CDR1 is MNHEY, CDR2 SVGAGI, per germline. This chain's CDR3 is CASSYSISSPLHF. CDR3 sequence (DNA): TGTGCCAGCAGTTACTCGATTTCCTCACCCCTCCACTTT.

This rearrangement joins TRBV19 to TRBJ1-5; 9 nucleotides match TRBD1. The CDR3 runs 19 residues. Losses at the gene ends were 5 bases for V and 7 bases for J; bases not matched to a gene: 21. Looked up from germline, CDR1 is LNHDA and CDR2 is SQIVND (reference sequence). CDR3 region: CASSSSGRGQGWVLQPQHF. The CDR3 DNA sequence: TGTGCCAGTAGTTCCTCGGGCCGGGGACAGGGCTGGGTTTTGCAGCCCCAGCATTTT.

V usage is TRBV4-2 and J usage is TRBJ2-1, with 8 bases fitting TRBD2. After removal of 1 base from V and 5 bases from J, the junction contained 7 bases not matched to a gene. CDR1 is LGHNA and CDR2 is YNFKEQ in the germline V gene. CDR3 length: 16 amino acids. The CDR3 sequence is CASSQGAGGLDNEQFF. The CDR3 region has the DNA TGTGCCAGCAGCCAAGGGGCGGGAGGTCTCGACAATGAGCAGTTCTTC.

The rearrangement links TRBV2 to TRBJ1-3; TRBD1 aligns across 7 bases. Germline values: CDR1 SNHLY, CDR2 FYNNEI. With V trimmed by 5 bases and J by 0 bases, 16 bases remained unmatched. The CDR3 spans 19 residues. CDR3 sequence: CASSQAKDRRSFSGNTIYF. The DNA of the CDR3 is TGTGCCAGCAGTCAGGCAAAGGACAGGCGTTCATTCTCTGGAAACACCATATATTTT.